This TCR beta chain appears in the sequencing data of a study of CD8+ T cells in alopecia areata. On the study more broadly: The drug, tofacitinib, lasted 6 to 18 months, followed by 6 months off drug.

cDNA serving as the sequencing template came from extracted, reverse transcribed RNA. Assay: immunoSEQ multiplex PCR; the TCRdb copy retains only in-frame clones and omits some. The sample shows about 180,000 clones, 50% to 75% of them seen only once. Punch biopsies of lesional scalp, plus peripheral blood, were taken from alopecia areata patients. Study-level results: Clarity of TCR sharing across patients fell short of that in mice, possibly HLA-related. Lesional tissue from the scalp (especially in alopecia totalis/universalis) showed higher clonality than normal scalp.

With regard to this clone: The target antigen is unknown.

CDR1 is GTSNPN, CDR2 SVGIG, per germline (reference sequence). CDR3 length: 13 residues. V shed 4 bases and J 13 bases; nucleotides not matched to a gene: 14. The clonotype comes from a human donor with alopecia areata. The sequences come from CD4+ T cells sorted from blood, collected at week 0. V usage is TRBV30 and J usage is TRBJ1-1; 8 bases align to TRBD1. The CDR3 nucleotides read TGTGCCTGGAAGAGGCAGGGGGCGCGGGAATGTTTCTTT. This codes for CAWKRQGARECFF.